This TCR beta chain was identified in a study of blood T cell repertoires in COVID-19. At the level of the study: Both acute and convalescent COVID-19 samples were obtained from the United States, Italy and Spain. T cells, B-cell-depleted T cells, or PBMCs supplied cDNA or gDNA.

CDR3 length equals 14 residues. Trimming stripped 8 bases from V and 0 bases from J, with 12 bases between. Germline V gives CDR1 SNHLY, CDR2 FYNNEI. Methods used by the authors: Reference gene primer amplification gave nucleated cell count estimates. Profiled with immunoSEQ multiplex PCR; TCRdb holds only in-frame clones, not every one. V and J calls and clone size follow that table, whereas D and trimming were derived from the DNA. The repertoire holds fewer than 200,000 clones, under 90% seen once, with roughly 1.9% in the top ten. The clonotype comes from an elderly woman with acute or convalescent COVID-19. Sequenced material: peripheral blood. V usage is TRBV2 and J usage is TRBJ2-3, with a tentative D call TRBD1 (5 bases). The CDR3 DNA reads TGTGCCAGCGGGGCGAAAACTAGCACAGATACGCAGTATTTT. The encoded protein is CASGAKTSTDTQYF. Full variable domain (remainder filled in from reference TRBV2 and TRBJ2-3): EPEVTQTPSHQVTQMGQEVILRCVPISNHLYFYWYRQILGQKVEFLVSFYNNEISEKSEIFDDQFSVERPDGSNFTLKIRSTKLEDSAMYFCASGAKTSTDTQYFGPGTRLTVL.